This TCR beta chain appears in the sequencing data of a study of blood T cell repertoires in COVID-19. The assay was immunoSEQ multiplex PCR, and TCRdb's table has in-frame clones only and misses some. The repertoire holds more than 85,000 clones, with 80% to 90% as singletons. The CDR3 extends over 14 amino acids. Germline values: CDR1 SGHTA, CDR2 FQGTGA. V was shortened by 2 bases and J by 5 bases, with 9 bases between the two germline ends. The chain links TRBV7-3 to TRBJ2-2; no clear D. The sequencing sample was made of PBMCs or T cells enriched from blood (not recorded which). This TCR was sampled from a woman aged 50 to 60 who had recovered from COVID-19. The CDR3 DNA reads TGTGCCAGCAGCTTAGGTAGTGTAACCGGGGAGCTGTTTTTT. Translated: CASSLGSVTGELFF.